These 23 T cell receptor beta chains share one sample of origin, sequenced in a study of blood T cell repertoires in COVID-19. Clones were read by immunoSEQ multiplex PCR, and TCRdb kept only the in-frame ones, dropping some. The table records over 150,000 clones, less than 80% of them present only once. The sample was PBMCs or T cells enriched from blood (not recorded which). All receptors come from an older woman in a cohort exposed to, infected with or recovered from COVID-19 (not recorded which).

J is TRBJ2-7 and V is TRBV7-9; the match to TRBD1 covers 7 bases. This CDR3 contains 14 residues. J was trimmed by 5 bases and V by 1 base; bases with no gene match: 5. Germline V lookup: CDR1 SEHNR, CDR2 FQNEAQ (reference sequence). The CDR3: CASSLGHQGDEQYF. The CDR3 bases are TGTGCCAGCAGCTTAGGGCATCAGGGGGACGAGCAGTACTTC.

CDR3 residues: CASSQDGGSGRANYEQYF. Written as DNA, the CDR3 is TGCGCCAGCAGCCAAGATGGGGGTAGCGGGAGGGCTAACTACGAGCAGTACTTC. The chain links TRBV4-3 to TRBJ2-7; 11 positions agree with TRBD2. The CDR3 covers 18 residues. J was trimmed by 3 bases and V by 0 bases; bases with no gene match: 10. In germline, CDR1 is LGHNA, CDR2 YSLEER.

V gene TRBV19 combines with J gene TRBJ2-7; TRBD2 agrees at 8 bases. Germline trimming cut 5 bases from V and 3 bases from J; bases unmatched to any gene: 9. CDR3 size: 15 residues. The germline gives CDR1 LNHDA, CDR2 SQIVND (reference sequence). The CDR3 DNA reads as TGTGCCAGTAGTGCCGGGGGGGGGCCTTTCTACGAGCAGTACTTC. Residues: CASSAGGGPFYEQYF.

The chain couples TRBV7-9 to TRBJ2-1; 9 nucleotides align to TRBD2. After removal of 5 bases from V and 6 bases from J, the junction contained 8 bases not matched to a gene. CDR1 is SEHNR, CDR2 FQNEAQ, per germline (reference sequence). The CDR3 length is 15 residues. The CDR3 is CASSPWAGGRNEQFF. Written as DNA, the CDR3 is TGTGCCAGCAGCCCCTGGGCGGGAGGGCGCAATGAGCAGTTCTTC.

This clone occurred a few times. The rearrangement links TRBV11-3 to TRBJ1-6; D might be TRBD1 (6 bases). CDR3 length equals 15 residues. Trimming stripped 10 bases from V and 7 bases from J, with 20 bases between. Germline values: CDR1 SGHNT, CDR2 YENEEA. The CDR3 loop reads CATSRDTSGNSPLHF. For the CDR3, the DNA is TGTGCCACCTCTCGGGACACCTCGGGGAATTCACCCCTCCACTTT.

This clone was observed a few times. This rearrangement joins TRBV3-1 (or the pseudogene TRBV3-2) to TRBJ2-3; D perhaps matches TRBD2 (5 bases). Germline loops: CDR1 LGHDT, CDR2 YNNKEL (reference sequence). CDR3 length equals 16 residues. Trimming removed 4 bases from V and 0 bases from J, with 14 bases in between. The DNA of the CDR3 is TGTGCCAGCAGCCCTTACAGCGGTGGAAGCACAGATACGCAGTATTTT. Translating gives CASSPYSGGSTDTQYF.

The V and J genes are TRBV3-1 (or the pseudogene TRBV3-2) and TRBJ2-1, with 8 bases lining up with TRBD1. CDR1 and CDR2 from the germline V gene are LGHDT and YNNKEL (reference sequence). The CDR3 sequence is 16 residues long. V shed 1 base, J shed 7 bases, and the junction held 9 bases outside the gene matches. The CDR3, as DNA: TGTGCCAGCAGCCAAGCCTACAGGGGGAGAAAAAATGAGCAGTTCTTC. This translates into CASSQAYRGRKNEQFF.

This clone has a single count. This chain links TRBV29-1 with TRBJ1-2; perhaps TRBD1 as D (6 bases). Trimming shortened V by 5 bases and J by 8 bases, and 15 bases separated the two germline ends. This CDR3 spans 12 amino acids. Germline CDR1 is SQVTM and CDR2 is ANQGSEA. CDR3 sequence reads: CSVFTGFGGYTF. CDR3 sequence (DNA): TGCAGCGTTTTTACAGGGTTTGGGGGCTACACCTTC.

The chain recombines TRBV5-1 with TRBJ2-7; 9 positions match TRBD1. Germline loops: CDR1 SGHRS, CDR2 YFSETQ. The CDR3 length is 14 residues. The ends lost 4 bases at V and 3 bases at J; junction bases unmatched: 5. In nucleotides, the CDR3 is TGCGCCAGCAGCACGGGACAGGGAGGCTACGAGCAGTACTTC. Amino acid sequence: CASSTGQGGYEQYF.

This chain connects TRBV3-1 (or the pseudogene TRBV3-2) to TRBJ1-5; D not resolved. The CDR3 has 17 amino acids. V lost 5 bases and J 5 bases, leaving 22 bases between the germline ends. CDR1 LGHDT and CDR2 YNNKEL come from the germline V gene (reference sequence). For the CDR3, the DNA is TGTGCCAGCAGCACCTGTTATCCTTTTTGGCATCATCAGCCCCAGCATTTT. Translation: CASSTCYPFWHHQPQHF.

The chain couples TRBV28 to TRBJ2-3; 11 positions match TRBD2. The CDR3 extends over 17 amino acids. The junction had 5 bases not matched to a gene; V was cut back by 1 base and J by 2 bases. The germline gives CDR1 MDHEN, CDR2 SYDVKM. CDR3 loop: CASSLLGLAGYTDTQYF. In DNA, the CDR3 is TGTGCCAGCAGTTTATTAGGACTAGCGGGTTACACAGATACGCAGTATTTT.

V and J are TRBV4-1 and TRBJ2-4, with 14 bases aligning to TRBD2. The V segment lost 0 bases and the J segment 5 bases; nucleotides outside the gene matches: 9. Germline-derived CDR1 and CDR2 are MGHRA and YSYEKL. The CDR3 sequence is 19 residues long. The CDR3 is CASSQEDGLAGGFENIQYF. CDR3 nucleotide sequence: TGCGCCAGCAGCCAAGAAGATGGACTAGCGGGAGGTTTTGAAAACATTCAGTACTTC.

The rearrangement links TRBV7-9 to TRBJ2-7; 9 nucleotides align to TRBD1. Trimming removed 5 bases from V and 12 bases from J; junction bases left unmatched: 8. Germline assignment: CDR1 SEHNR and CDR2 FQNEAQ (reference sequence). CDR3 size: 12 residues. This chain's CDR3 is CASSPWGDRVYF. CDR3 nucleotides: TGTGCCAGCAGCCCATGGGGGGACAGGGTGTACTTC.

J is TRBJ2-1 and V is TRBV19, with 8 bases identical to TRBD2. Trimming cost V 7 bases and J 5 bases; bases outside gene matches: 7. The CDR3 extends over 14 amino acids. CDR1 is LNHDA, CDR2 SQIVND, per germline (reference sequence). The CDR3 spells CASNPGTSHNEQFF. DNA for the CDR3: TGTGCCAGTAACCCCGGGACTAGTCACAATGAGCAGTTCTTC.

CDR3 loop: CASSSTGGNYGYTF. Here the CDR3 DNA reads TGTGCCAGCAGCTCGACAGGGGGTAACTATGGCTACACCTTC. This chain links TRBV7-2 with TRBJ1-2, with 9 bases fitting TRBD1. The germline CDR1 and CDR2 sequences are SGHTA and FQGNSA. V shed 4 bases and J 1 base; nucleotides not matched to a gene: 1. The CDR3 is 14 residues long.

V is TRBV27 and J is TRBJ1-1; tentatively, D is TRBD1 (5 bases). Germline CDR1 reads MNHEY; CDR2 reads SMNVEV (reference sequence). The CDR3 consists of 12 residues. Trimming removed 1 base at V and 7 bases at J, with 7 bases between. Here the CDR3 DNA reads TGTGCCAGCAGTTTATGGGGCGGTGAAGCTTTCTTT. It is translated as CASSLWGGEAFF.

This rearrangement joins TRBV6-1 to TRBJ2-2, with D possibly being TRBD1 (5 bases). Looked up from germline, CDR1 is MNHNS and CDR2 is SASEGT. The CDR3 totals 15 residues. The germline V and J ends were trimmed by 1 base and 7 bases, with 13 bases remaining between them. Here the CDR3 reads CASSEVGLGLGELFF. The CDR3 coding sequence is TGTGCCAGCAGTGAAGTAGGGTTGGGGCTCGGGGAGCTGTTTTTT.

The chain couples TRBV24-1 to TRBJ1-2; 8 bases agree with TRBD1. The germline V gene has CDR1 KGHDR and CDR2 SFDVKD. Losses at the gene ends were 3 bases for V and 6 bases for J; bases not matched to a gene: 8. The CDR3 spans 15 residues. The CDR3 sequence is CATSDPGQGIHGYTF. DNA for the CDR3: TGTGCCACCAGTGATCCAGGACAGGGCATACATGGCTACACCTTC.

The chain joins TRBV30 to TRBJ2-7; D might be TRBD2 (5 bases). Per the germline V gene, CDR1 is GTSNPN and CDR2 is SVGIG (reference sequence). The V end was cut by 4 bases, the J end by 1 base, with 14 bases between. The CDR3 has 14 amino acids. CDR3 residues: CAWNRLGNSYEQYF. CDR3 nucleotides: TGTGCCTGGAACCGACTCGGGAATTCCTACGAGCAGTACTTC.

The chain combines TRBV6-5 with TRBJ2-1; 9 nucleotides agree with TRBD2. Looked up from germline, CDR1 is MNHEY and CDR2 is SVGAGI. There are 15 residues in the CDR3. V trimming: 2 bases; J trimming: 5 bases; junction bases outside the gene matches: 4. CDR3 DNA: TGTGCCAGCAGTTACGGGATAGCGGGGGACAATGAGCAGTTCTTC. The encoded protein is CASSYGIAGDNEQFF.

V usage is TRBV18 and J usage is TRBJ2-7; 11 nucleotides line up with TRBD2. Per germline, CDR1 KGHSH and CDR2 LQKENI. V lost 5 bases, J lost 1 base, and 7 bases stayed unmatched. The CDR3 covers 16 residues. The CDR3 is CASSTWGLAESYEQYF. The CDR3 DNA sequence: TGTGCCAGCTCAACGTGGGGACTAGCGGAGTCCTACGAGCAGTACTTC. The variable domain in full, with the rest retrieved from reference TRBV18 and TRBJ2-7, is NAGVMQNPRHLVRRRGQEARLRCSPMKGHSHVYWYRQLPEEGLKFMVYLQKENIIDESGMPKERFSAEFPKEGPSILRIQQVVRGDSAAYFCASSTWGLAESYEQYFGPGTRLTVT.

Here the CDR3 DNA reads TGCAGTGCTAGTGGGACTAGCGGGACCCAAGAGACCCAGTACTTC. This sequence encodes CSASGTSGTQETQYF. The chain links TRBV20-1 to TRBJ2-5, with 13 bases that match TRBD2. In germline, CDR1 is DFQATT, CDR2 SNEGSKA (reference sequence). J was trimmed by 1 base and V by 3 bases; bases with no gene match: 2. The CDR3 runs to 15 residues.

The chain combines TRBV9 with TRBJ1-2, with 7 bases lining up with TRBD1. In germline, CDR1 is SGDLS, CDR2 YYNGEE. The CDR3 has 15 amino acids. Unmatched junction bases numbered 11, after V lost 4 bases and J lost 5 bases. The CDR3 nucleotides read TGTGCCAGCAGCCTATCAGTACAGGGGCGGTATGGCTACACCTTC. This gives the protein CASSLSVQGRYGYTF.